This TCR beta chain was obtained from a study of cytomegalovirus exposure and HLA in healthy donors. About the research overall: Across 350 to 400 genotyped donors, over 70% landed in the Caucasian-associated ancestry cluster.

The PCR used 60 Vbeta and 13 Jbeta primers. The protocol was immunoSEQ multiplex PCR, while the TCRdb copy is restricted to in-frame clones and leaves out a portion. The table shows 150,000 to 200,000 clones, with 81% occurring only once. This clone came up once. Its matching antigen is unknown. Study outcomes and limitations: Earlier analysis yielded a pattern in which most TCR beta V segments were productive about 87% or about 30% of the time.

The ends were cut back, 3 bases at V and 2 bases at J, with 9 bases in the middle. This CDR3 is built from 14 residues. The germline V gene encodes CDR1 MNHEY and CDR2 SMNVEV (reference sequence). The J gene is TRBJ2-3, the V gene TRBV27; D unclear. Sequenced sample: PBMCs. The origin of this receptor is a man aged 40-49 years in good health and CMV-seropositive. CDR3 nucleotide sequence: TGTGCCAGCAGTTTGAGACAAGCCACAGATACGCAGTATTTT. Its protein is CASSLRQATDTQYF.